This is a list of T cell receptor beta chains from one sample in a study of shared clonotypes between healthy human individuals. TCRdb's table, derived via immunoSEQ multiplex PCR, lists solely in-frame clones and lacks some. This table has about 960,000 clones, less than 85% appearing once. The specimen sequenced was memory CD4+ T cells sorted from blood. Source of these receptors: a man younger than 35 in good health. Both conserved end residues are part of each CDR3. Each record gives: CDR3 protein, CDR3 length, V gene.

CASNRDSFVNYGYTF,15,TRBV5-1
CASRELGRQGVNTEAFF,17,TRBV13
CASSPATSGQETQYF,15,TRBV5-4
CASSPGQGPNSPLHF,15,TRBV5-1
CASSQSHGGDYGYTF,15,TRBV14
CASRSDTGNTIYF,13,TRBV5-1
CASSISGQGASQPQHF,16,TRBV19
CASRRAKDAEAFF,13,TRBV25-1
CASSPIQGAYEQYF,14,TRBV18
CASRLEGRDNEKLFF,15,TRBV11-2
CAWKQDNYGYTF,12,TRBV30
CASSSQLSNQPQHF,14,TRBV7-2
CASSRPGLAYSSTDTQYF,18,TRBV28
CASSNTGTGVNIQYF,15,TRBV9
CASSRTGETQYF,12,TRBV7-9